This TCR beta chain was sequenced during a study of blood T cell repertoires in COVID-19. Profiled with immunoSEQ multiplex PCR; TCRdb holds only in-frame clones, not every one. The sample has over 200,000 clones, approximately 81% seen once; the top ten hold roughly 18%. The CDR3 has 13 residues. V was pared by 4 bases and J by 1 base, with 8 bases between. From germline, CDR1 is SNHLY and CDR2 FYNNEI. The chain has TRBV2 and TRBJ2-7, with D perhaps TRBD2 (5 bases). The TCR sequence derives from a woman aged 80 or older with active or convalescent COVID-19. The sample comprised peripheral blood. This chain's CDR3 is CASSAGMSYEQYF. CDR3 coding DNA: TGTGCCAGCAGTGCCGGGATGTCCTACGAGCAGTACTTC.